The 3 T cell receptor beta chains below come from one sample, sequenced in a study of CD8 T cells in Susac syndrome. RNA totalling roughly 0.45 to 1 ug underwent reverse transcription with random hexamers. A single record per CDR3 protein comes from TCRdb applying MiXCR to the immunoSEQ multiplex PCR reads. Of about 250,000 distinct CDR3 sequences in the sample, about 94% were seen once. Sequencing was carried out using CD4+ T cells from PBMCs. These receptors were collected from a human donor with multiple sclerosis.

V is TRBV7-9 and J is TRBJ1-3, with unresolved D. V lost 5 bases, J lost 4 bases, and 6 bases lay in between. Germline V lookup: CDR1 SEHNR, CDR2 FQNEAQ (reference sequence). The CDR3 sequence is 12 residues long. The CDR3 DNA follows: TGTGCCAGCAGCCCCCAGGGAAACACCATATATTTT. Its translation is CASSPQGNTIYF.

The chain links TRBV18 to TRBJ1-4, with D possibly matching TRBD1 (5 bases). This CDR3 is built from 16 residues. Germline-derived CDR1 and CDR2 are KGHSH and LQKENI. V was clipped by 4 bases and J by 7 bases, with 19 bases between them. The CDR3 region has the DNA TGTGCCAGCTCACGAGGGAACGGGGATGGGGCTGAAAAACTGTTTTTT. Protein sequence: CASSRGNGDGAEKLFF.

This chain joins TRBV27 and TRBJ1-6; perhaps TRBD1 as D (6 bases). CDR1 is MNHEY, CDR2 SMNVEV, per germline (reference sequence). CDR3 size: 13 residues. The germline V and J ends were trimmed by 7 bases and 4 bases, with 8 bases remaining between them. Written as DNA, the CDR3 is TGTGCCAGCAAACAGGGTTATAATTCACCCCTCCACTTT. This encodes CASKQGYNSPLHF.